This T cell receptor beta chain derives from a study of response to subunit inactivated influenza vaccine listed by TCRdb under 2018. About the study as a whole: The study used deep quantitative T cell receptor repertoire profiling to track responses to a trivalent subunit inactivated influenza vaccine.

Paper-wide results and their limitations: The authors suggested that each seasonal influenza vaccination may recruit only a limited number of new T cells.

Looking up the germline V gene yields CDR1 MNHNS and CDR2 SASEGT. V was cut back by 1 base and J by 4 bases, leaving a gap of 7 bases between them. Reading from cysteine to phenylalanine, the CDR3 counts 13 amino acids. Solely the CDR3 DNA is kept, with 39 bases framed from the first base. Libraries were prepared through RT-PCR. The data were produced on an Illumina HiSeq 2500. TCRdb trimmed the raw reads at Q25, called clones with MiXCR and kept productive beta chains. CDR3 protein sequences are deduplicated, and each keeps its most common genes and DNA. This sample gives a few hundred thousand distinct CDR3 sequences in total; about a fifth of them show up just once. Approximately 10% of the sample is taken by the ten largest. This clonotype was detected a few times. Its antigen is still unknown. No base qualities exist here, and no much larger clone lies one base off it.

Recombination joined TRBV6-1 with TRBJ1-2; the D gene is not confidently resolved. The source material was PBMCs from blood, sampled less than 22 months after vaccination. This receptor was identified in a man aged 50 to 69 who received an inactivated influenza vaccine. Donor details come from another sample of the same person, matched by shared clones. The sequenced DNA is TGTGCCAGCAGTGAAGGGAGGGTCTATGGCTACACCTTC. Its coded protein is CASSEGRVYGYTF.